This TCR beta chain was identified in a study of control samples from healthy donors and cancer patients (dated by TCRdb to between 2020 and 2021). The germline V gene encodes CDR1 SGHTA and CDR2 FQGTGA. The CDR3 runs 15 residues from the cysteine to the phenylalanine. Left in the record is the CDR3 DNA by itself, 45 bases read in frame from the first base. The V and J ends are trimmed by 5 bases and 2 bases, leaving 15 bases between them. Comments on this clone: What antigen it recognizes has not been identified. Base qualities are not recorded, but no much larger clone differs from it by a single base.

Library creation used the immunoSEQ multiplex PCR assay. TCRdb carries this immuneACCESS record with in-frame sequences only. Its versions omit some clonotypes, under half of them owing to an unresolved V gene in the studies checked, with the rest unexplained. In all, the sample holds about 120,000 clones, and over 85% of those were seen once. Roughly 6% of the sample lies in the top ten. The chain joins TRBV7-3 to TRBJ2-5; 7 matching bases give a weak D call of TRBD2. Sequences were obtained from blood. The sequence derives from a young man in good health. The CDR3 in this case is CASSISGGPQETQYF. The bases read TGTGCCAGCAGCATTTCGGGGGGCCCACAAGAGACCCAGTACTTC.